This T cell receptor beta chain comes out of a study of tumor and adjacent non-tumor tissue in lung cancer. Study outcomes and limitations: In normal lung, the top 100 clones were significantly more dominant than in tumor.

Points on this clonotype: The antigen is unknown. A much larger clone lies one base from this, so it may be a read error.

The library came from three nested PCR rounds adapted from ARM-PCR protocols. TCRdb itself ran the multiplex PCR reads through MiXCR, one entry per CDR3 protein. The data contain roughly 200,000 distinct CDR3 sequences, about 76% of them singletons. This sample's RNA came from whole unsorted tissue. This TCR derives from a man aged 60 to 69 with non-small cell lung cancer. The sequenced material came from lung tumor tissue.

The CDR3 region is CDSKFMGRRGDTQYF. CDR3 DNA: TGCGACAGCAAGTTCATGGGTCGACGGGGGGATACGCAGTATTTT. V gene TRBV10-1 combines with J gene TRBJ2-3; possibly TRBD2 for D (6 bases). Per germline, CDR1 WNHNN and CDR2 SYGVQD (reference sequence). The CDR3 sequence is 15 residues long.